Shown below are 18 T cell receptor beta chains from a single sample sequenced in a study of blood T cell repertoires in COVID-19. Sequenced by immunoSEQ multiplex PCR; TCRdb stores in-frame clones only, minus some. The sample contains roughly 220,000 clones, around 81% of which appear only once. Material: peripheral blood. The receptors derive from a woman between 70 and 85 years old with acute or convalescent COVID-19.

The rearrangement uses TRBV28 and TRBJ2-5, with 7 bases matching TRBD1. V lost 6 bases and J lost 2; bases outside the gene matches: 9. CDR3 length: 15 amino acids. Germline lookup yields CDR1 MDHEN and CDR2 SYDVKM. The DNA of the CDR3 is TGTGCCAGCAGCTATCGAATGGGACAGCAAGAGACCCAGTACTTC. Protein: CASSYRMGQQETQYF.

V is TRBV24-1 and J is TRBJ1-4; D is ambiguous. The CDR3 has 19 residues. Germline V gives CDR1 KGHDR, CDR2 SFDVKD. The ends were cut back, 3 bases at V and 2 bases at J, with 21 bases in the middle. CDR3 sequence reads: CATSDPSGSAPVTNEKLFF. CDR3 in DNA: TGTGCCACCAGTGATCCGAGCGGGAGCGCCCCCGTCACTAATGAAAAACTGTTTTTT.

This rearrangement joins TRBV6-1 to TRBJ2-3; D perhaps matches TRBD2 (5 bases). The V and J ends lost 2 bases and 4 bases respectively, with 13 bases between them. The CDR3 extends over 15 amino acids. From germline, CDR1 is MNHNS and CDR2 SASEGT. The CDR3 region has the DNA TGTGCCAGCAGTGAAAAGGCTAGCTTCCCAGATACGCAGTATTTT. This translates into CASSEKASFPDTQYF.

The V and J genes are TRBV2 and TRBJ1-2; 7 bases align to TRBD1. V shed 5 bases and J 10 bases; nucleotides not matched to a gene: 10. This CDR3 comprises 13 residues. Looked up from germline, CDR1 is SNHLY and CDR2 is FYNNEI. This chain's CDR3 is CASSPQTGTYYTF. CDR3 DNA sequence: TGTGCCAGCAGTCCTCAGACAGGGACCTACTACACCTTC.

The V call is TRBV5-1, the J call TRBJ2-3; 9 bases fit TRBD2. CDR1 SGHRS and CDR2 YFSETQ come from the germline V gene. This CDR3 contains 15 residues. Germline trimming cut 2 bases from V and 2 bases from J; bases unmatched to any gene: 3. The CDR3 DNA sequence: TGCGCCAGCAGCTTCGGACTAGCGTCCACAGATACGCAGTATTTT. Its protein is CASSFGLASTDTQYF.

The genes are TRBV7-2 and TRBJ2-7; tentative D call: TRBD1 (5 bases). The CDR3 contains 15 residues. V lost 2 bases and J 0 bases, leaving 11 bases between the germline ends. Germline loops: CDR1 SGHTA, CDR2 FQGNSA. The CDR3 DNA reads TGTGCCAGCAGCTTACAGGGTGTCGGCTCCTACGAGCAGTACTTC. Its protein is CASSLQGVGSYEQYF.

The rearrangement uses TRBV15 and TRBJ2-7; D not resolved. The CDR3 has 13 residues. Germline CDR1 reads LNHNV; CDR2 reads YYDKDF (reference sequence). The V and J ends lost 3 bases and 3 bases respectively, with 9 bases between them. The CDR3 DNA reads TGTGCCACCAGCAGGGGTTCGGGCTACGAGCAGTACTTC. Residues: CATSRGSGYEQYF.

The rearrangement uses TRBV28 and TRBJ2-7, with D perhaps TRBD1 (6 bases). Germline CDR1 reads MDHEN; CDR2 reads SYDVKM. The CDR3 runs 12 residues. The V and J ends lost 5 bases and 5 bases respectively, with 10 bases between them. The CDR3 sequence is CASSIQGHEQYF. Written as DNA, the CDR3 is TGTGCCAGCAGTATACAGGGCCACGAGCAGTACTTC. The full variable domain, its missing parts supplied by reference TRBV28 and TRBJ2-7, is DVKVTQSSRYLVKRTGEKVFLECVQDMDHENMFWYRQDPGLGLRLIYFSYDVKMKEKGDIPEGYSVSREKKERFSLILESASTNQTSMYLCASSIQGHEQYFGPGTRLTVT.

The chain couples TRBV19 to TRBJ2-2, with 11 bases that match TRBD2. This CDR3 has 16 residues. J lost 5 bases, V lost 4 bases, and 6 bases had no gene match. The germline CDR1 and CDR2 sequences are LNHDA and SQIVND (reference sequence). CDR3 nucleotides: TGTGCCAGTAGTAAAGTGTCTAGCGGGAGGACCGGGGAGCTGTTTTTT. This translates into CASSKVSSGRTGELFF.

This clone was counted only a few times. The chain has TRBV3-1 (or the pseudogene TRBV3-2) and TRBJ1-1; D remains ambiguous. There are 13 residues in the CDR3. Germline V CDR1 and CDR2: LGHDT, YNNKEL (reference sequence). Trimming took 3 bases from V and 7 from J, leaving 12 bases between them. The CDR3: CASSHGRLVEAFF. In DNA form, the CDR3 reads TGTGCCAGCAGCCATGGGCGTTTGGTTGAAGCTTTCTTT.

V is TRBV4-2 and J is TRBJ2-3; 11 bases match TRBD2. Trimming removed 0 bases from V and 2 bases from J; junction bases left unmatched: 7. CDR1 and CDR2 (germline): LGHNA, YNFKEQ. The CDR3 extends over 18 amino acids. The CDR3 DNA reads TGTGCCAGCAGCCAAGAAGGTACTAGCGGGAGAGCCACAGATACGCAGTATTTT. Amino acid sequence: CASSQEGTSGRATDTQYF.

The chain joins TRBV9 to TRBJ1-4; 9 positions agree with TRBD1. The V segment lost 3 bases and the J segment 7 bases; nucleotides outside the gene matches: 1. The CDR3 runs to 13 residues. Germline-derived CDR1 and CDR2 are SGDLS and YYNGEE. The CDR3 nucleotides read TGTGCCAGCAGCGGGACAGGGGCTGAAAAACTGTTTTTT. This codes for CASSGTGAEKLFF.

This clone has a handful of counts. The rearrangement links TRBV11-3 to TRBJ2-7, with 7 bases aligning to TRBD2. This CDR3 is built from 13 residues. Trimming cost V 1 base and J 3 bases; bases outside gene matches: 0. Germline V gene sequence: CDR1 SGHNT, CDR2 YENEEA. CDR3 bases: TGTGCCAGCAGCTTAGGCGGGAGCTACGAGCAGTACTTC. Its protein product is CASSLGGSYEQYF.

The chain recombines TRBV7-3 with TRBJ2-5; 10 bases match TRBD2. Germline trimming cut 6 bases from V and 4 bases from J; bases unmatched to any gene: 8. The CDR3 spans 15 residues. Germline CDR1 reads SGHTA; CDR2 reads FQGTGA. The CDR3 loop is CASRLSGRGAETQYF. The CDR3, as DNA: TGTGCCAGCAGGTTGAGCGGGAGGGGAGCAGAGACCCAGTACTTC.

This sequence joins TRBV28 and TRBJ2-3; D may be TRBD2 (6 bases). V lost 3 bases to trimming and J lost 2 bases, with 9 bases between them. From germline, CDR1 is MDHEN and CDR2 SYDVKM. The CDR3 covers 14 residues. CDR3 region: CASSFGGNTDTQYF. The CDR3 DNA sequence: TGTGCCAGCAGTTTCGGCGGGAACACAGATACGCAGTATTTT. Drawing the rest from reference TRBV28 and TRBJ2-3, the complete variable domain is DVKVTQSSRYLVKRTGEKVFLECVQDMDHENMFWYRQDPGLGLRLIYFSYDVKMKEKGDIPEGYSVSREKKERFSLILESASTNQTSMYLCASSFGGNTDTQYFGPGTRLTVL.

The J gene is TRBJ1-3, the V gene TRBV28; tentative D call: TRBD1 (6 bases). CDR3 length equals 15 residues. The germline gives CDR1 MDHEN, CDR2 SYDVKM. The V gene lost 2 bases and the J gene lost 4 bases, with 12 bases spanning the gap. CDR3 region: CASSLGQGNGNTIYF. CDR3 nucleotide sequence: TGTGCCAGCAGTTTAGGGCAGGGGAACGGAAACACCATATATTTT.

V is TRBV19 and J is TRBJ1-5; TRBD1 might be the D (6 bases). The V gene lost 3 bases and the J gene lost 6 bases, with 15 bases spanning the gap. Germline V gene sequence: CDR1 LNHDA, CDR2 SQIVND (reference sequence). The CDR3 has 15 amino acids. For the CDR3, the DNA is TGTGCCAGTAGTATTGGTGCAGGGGCAAGTCAGCCCCAGCATTTT. Its protein is CASSIGAGASQPQHF.

The chain carries TRBV29-1 and TRBJ2-2, with D possibly matching TRBD2 (6 bases). Germline V CDR1 and CDR2: SQVTM, ANQGSEA. The CDR3 loop spans 14 amino acids. This CDR3 reads CSTRNGGNTGELFF. CDR3 nucleotide sequence: TGCAGTACCCGGAACGGGGGTAACACCGGGGAGCTGTTTTTT.